Sequencing of this TCR beta chain was carried out in a study of PD-1 blockade in classical Hodgkin lymphoma. Study-wide findings and caveats: For complete responders, baseline diversity was comparable to that of newly diagnosed patients. The study found that TCR diversity rose significantly by C4D1 in CD4+ but not CD8+ cells.

Notes on this clone: Its matching antigen is unknown.

Germline CDR1 and CDR2: MDHEN and SYDVKM. V was clipped by 6 bases and J by 4 bases; unmatched bases: 14. The CDR3 spans 17 residues. Repertoires were generated with immunoSEQ multiplex PCR, while TCRdb's copy carries only in-frame clones and drops some. Of 20,000 to 25,000 clones listed, 72% were seen once; the top ten hold 0.95% to 1.5%. Time point denoted: cycle 4 day 1 (C4D1), after around six weeks of nivolumab. Each patient's relapse followed autologous stem cell transplantation, and brentuximab vedotin exposure varied. Magnetic negative selection of thawed PBMCs was the method by which CD4+ T cells were purified. Best responses fell into complete response, partial response or progressive disease.

The chain is built from TRBV28 and TRBJ2-1; 8 bases agree with TRBD2. The sequencing used CD4+ T cells from blood, collected before the fourth cycle of nivolumab. The receptor was isolated from a human donor with classical Hodgkin lymphoma. CDR3 in DNA: TGTGCCAGCAGACCGACCACTGCCGGGGGGGTGTACAATGAGCAGTTCTTC. Protein product: CASRPTTAGGVYNEQFF.